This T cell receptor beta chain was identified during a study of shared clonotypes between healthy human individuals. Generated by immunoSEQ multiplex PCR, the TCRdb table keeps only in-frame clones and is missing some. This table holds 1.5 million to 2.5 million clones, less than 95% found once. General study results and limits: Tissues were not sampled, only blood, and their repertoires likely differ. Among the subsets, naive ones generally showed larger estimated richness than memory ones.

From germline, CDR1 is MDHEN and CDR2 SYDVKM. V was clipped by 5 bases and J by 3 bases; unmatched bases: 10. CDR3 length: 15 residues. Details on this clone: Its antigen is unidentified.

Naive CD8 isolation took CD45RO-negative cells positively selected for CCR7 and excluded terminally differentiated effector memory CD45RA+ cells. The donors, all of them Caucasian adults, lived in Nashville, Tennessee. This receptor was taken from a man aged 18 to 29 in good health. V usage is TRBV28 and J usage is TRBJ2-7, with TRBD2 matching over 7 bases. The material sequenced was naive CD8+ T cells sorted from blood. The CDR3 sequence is CASSEKGGPDYEQYF. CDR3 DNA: TGTGCCAGCAGTGAAAAGGGAGGGCCAGACTACGAGCAGTACTTC. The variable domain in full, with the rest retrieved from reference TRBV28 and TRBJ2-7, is DVKVTQSSRYLVKRTGEKVFLECVQDMDHENMFWYRQDPGLGLRLIYFSYDVKMKEKGDIPEGYSVSREKKERFSLILESASTNQTSMYLCASSEKGGPDYEQYFGPGTRLTVT.